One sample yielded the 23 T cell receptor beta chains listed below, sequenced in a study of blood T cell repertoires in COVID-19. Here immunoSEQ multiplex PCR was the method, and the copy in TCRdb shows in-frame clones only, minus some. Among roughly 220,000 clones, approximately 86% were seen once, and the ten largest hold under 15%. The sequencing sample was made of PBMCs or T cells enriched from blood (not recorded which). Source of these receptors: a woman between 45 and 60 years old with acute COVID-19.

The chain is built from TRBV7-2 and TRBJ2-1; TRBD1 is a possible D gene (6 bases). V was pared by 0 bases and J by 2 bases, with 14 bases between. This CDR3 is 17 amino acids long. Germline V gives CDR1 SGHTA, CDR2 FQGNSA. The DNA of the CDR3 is TGTGCCAGCAGCTTAGCGAGGGGCAGGGGCCCCTACAATGAGCAGTTCTTC. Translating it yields CASSLARGRGPYNEQFF. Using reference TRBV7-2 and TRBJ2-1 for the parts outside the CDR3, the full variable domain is GAGVSQSPSNKVTEKGKDVELRCDPISGHTALYWYRQSLGQGLEFLIYFQGNSAPDKSGLPSDRFSAERTGGSVSTLTIQRTQQEDSAVYLCASSLARGRGPYNEQFFGPGTRLTVL.

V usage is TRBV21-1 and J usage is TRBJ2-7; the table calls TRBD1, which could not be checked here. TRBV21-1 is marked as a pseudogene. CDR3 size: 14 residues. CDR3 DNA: TGTGCCAGCAGCAAACGAAGAAGCAGGGACGAGCAGTACTTC. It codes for CASSKRRSRDEQYF.

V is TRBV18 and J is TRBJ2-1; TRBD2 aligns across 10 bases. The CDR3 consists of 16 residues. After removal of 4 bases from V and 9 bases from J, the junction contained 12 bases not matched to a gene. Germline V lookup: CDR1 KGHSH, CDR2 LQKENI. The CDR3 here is CASSLELAGSSGEQFF. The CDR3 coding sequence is TGTGCCAGCTCACTCGAACTAGCGGGAAGTTCGGGTGAGCAGTTCTTC.

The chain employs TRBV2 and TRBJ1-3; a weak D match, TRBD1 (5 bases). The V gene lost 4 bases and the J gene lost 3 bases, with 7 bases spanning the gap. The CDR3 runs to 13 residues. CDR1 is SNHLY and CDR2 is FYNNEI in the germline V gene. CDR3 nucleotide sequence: TGTGCCAGCAGTGGGGGGGTTGGAAACACCATATATTTT. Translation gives CASSGGVGNTIYF.

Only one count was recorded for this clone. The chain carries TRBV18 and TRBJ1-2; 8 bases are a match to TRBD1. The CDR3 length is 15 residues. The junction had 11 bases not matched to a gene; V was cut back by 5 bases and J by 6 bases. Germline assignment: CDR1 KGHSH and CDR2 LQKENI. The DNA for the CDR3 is TGTGCCAGCTCATCAAACCAGGGGGCGGACGATGGCTACACCTTC. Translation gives CASSSNQGADDGYTF.

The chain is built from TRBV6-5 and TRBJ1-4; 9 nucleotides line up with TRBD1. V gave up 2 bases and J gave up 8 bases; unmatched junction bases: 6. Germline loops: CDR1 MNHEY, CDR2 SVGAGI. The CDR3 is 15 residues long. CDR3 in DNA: TGTGCCAGCAGTTACCAGGGGACAGGGAACGAAAAACTGTTTTTT. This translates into CASSYQGTGNEKLFF.

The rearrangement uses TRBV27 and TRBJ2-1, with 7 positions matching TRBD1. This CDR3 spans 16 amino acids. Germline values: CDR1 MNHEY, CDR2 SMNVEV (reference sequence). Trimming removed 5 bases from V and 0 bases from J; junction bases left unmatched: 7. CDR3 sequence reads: CASSPPAGGSYNEQFF. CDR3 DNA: TGTGCCAGCAGTCCCCCCGCAGGGGGCTCCTACAATGAGCAGTTCTTC.

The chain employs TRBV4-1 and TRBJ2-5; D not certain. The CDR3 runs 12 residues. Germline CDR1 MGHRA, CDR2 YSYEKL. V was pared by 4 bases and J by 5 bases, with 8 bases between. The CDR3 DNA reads TGCGCCAGCAGCCTGAACGGGGAGACCCAGTACTTC. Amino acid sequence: CASSLNGETQYF.

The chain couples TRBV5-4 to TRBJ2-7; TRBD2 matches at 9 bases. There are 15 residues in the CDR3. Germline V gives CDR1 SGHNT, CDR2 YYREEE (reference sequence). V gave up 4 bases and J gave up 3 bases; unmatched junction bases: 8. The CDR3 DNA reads TGTGCCAGCAGCCCGGAGAGTAGCGGGGGCTACGAGCAGTACTTC. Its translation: CASSPESSGGYEQYF.

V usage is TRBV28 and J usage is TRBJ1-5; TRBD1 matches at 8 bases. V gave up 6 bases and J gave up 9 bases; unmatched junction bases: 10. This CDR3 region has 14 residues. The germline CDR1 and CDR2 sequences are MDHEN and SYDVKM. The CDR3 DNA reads TGTGCCAGCAGCCCCCCCAGGGGGCTATTGCCCCAGCATTTT. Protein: CASSPPRGLLPQHF.

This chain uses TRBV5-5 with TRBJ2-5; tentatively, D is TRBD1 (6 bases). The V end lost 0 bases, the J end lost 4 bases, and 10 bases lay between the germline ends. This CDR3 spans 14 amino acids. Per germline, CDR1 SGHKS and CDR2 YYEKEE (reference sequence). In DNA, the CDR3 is TGTGCCAGCAGCTTGGGGCAGGGGATAGAGACCCAGTACTTC. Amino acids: CASSLGQGIETQYF.

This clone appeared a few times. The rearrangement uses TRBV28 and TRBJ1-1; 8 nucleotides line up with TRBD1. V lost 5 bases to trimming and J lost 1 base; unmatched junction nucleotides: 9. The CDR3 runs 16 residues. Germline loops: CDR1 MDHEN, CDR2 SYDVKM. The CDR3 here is CASSPPRGQANTEAFF. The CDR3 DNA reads TGTGCCAGCAGTCCCCCCCGGGGACAGGCGAACACTGAAGCTTTCTTT.

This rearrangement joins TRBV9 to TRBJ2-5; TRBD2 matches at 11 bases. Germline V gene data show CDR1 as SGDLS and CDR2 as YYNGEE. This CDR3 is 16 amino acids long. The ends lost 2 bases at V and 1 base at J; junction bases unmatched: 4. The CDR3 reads CASSVLAGGPQETQYF. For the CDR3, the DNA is TGTGCCAGCAGCGTTCTAGCGGGAGGCCCCCAAGAGACCCAGTACTTC.

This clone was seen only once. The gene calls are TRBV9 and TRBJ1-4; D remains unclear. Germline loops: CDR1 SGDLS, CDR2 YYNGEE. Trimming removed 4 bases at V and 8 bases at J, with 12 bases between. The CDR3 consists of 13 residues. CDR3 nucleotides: TGTGCCAGCAGCCAAAATACTGAGGAAAAACTGTTTTTT. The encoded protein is CASSQNTEEKLFF.

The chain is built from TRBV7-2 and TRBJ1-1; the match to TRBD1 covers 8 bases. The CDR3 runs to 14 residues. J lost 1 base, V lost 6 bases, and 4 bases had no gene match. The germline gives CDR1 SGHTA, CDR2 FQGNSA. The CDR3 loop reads CASSRQGTNTEAFF. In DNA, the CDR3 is TGTGCCAGCAGTCGACAGGGGACGAACACTGAAGCTTTCTTT.

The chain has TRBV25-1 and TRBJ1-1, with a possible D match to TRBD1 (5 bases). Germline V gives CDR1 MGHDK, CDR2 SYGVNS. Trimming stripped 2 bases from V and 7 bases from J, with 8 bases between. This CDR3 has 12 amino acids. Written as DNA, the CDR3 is TGTGCCAGCAGTGAACAGGGAAATGAAGCTTTCTTT. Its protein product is CASSEQGNEAFF.

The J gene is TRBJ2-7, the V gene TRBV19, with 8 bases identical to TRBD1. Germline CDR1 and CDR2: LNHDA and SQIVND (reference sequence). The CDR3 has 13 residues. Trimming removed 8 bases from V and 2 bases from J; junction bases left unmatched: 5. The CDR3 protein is CASGEQGAYEQYF. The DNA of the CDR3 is TGTGCCAGTGGAGAACAGGGGGCCTACGAGCAGTACTTC.

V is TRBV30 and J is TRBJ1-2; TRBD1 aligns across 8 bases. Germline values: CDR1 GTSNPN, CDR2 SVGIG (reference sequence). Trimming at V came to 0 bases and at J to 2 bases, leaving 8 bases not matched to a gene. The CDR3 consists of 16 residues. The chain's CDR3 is CAWSVGQGYYNYGYTF. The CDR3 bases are TGTGCCTGGAGTGTAGGACAGGGCTATTACAACTATGGCTACACCTTC.

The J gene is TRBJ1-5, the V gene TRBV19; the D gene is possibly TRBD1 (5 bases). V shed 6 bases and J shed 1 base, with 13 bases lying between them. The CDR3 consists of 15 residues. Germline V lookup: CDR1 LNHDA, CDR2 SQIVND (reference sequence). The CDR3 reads CASSSRGWSNQPQHF. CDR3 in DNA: TGTGCCAGTAGCTCTAGGGGCTGGAGCAATCAGCCCCAGCATTTT.

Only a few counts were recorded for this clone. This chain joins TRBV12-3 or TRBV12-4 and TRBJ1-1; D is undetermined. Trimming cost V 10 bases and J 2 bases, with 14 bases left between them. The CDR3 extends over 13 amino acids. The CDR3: CATGAGLNTEAFF. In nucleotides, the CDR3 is TGTGCCACCGGAGCAGGACTTAACACTGAAGCTTTCTTT.

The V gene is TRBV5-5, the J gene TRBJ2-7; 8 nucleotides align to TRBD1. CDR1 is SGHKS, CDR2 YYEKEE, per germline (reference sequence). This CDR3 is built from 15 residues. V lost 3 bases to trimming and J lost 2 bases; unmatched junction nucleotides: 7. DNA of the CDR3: TGTGCCAGCAGCTACTCAGGGGGCCCTACCTACGAGCAGTACTTC. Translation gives CASSYSGGPTYEQYF.

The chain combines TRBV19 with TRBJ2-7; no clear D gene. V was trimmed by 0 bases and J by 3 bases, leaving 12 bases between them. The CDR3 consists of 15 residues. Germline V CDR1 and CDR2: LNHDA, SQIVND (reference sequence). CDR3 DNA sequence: TGTGCCAGTAGTATAGATCACACAGCAGACTACGAGCAGTACTTC. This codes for CASSIDHTADYEQYF.

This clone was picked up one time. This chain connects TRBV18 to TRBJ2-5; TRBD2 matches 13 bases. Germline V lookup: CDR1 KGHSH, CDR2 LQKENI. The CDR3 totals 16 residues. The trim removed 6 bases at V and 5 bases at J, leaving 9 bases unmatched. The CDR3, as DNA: TGTGCCAGCTCCCCCGGACTAGCGGGGGCTAAGGAGACCCAGTACTTC. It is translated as CASSPGLAGAKETQYF.